The rows below give T cell receptor beta chains drawn from one sample of a study of blood T cell repertoires in COVID-19. Some clones are missing from TCRdb's copy, which holds only in-frame ones; the method was immunoSEQ multiplex PCR. In the table there are 250,000 to 350,000 clones, roughly 84% of which are singletons. Sequencing input: peripheral blood. The source of these receptors is a human donor with COVID-19, enrolled during active disease. The donor label of this sample is uncertain. Both conserved end residues are part of each CDR3. The D gene is left open where the match is weak. Size values are once, few and many counts, or a class for expanded clones, and some rows have none.

TRBV29-1	few	TRBJ1-1	.	CSVVVHPYTEAFF	TGCAGCGTTGTTGTACACCCGTACACTGAAGCTTTCTTT
TRBV5-1	once	TRBJ2-5	TRBD1	CASSSTGGMGETQYF	TGCGCCAGCAGCTCGACAGGGGGCATGGGGGAGACCCAGTACTTC
TRBV29-1	few	TRBJ1-1	.	CSVVSVYPGTEAFF	TGCAGCGTTGTTTCGGTATACCCCGGCACTGAAGCTTTCTTT
TRBV19	.	TRBJ2-1	.	CASTRDSNYNEQFF	TGTGCCAGTACCCGGGACTCCAATTACAATGAGCAGTTCTTC
TRBV27	.	TRBJ2-1	TRBD2	CASSSGLAGGRYNEQFF	TGTGCCAGCAGTTCCGGACTAGCGGGAGGGAGGTACAATGAGCAGTTCTTC
TRBV30	.	TRBJ2-1	.	CAWRLRRGGGDYNEQFF	TGTGCCTGGAGGCTCCGACGTGGGGGAGGAGACTACAATGAGCAGTTCTTC
TRBV7-2	.	TRBJ1-2	.	CASSLSPDTANYGYTF	TGTGCCAGCAGCTTATCCCCGGACACTGCTAACTATGGCTACACCTTC
TRBV5-1	.	TRBJ2-1	TRBD2	CASSLDVAGLDNEQFF	TGCGCCAGCAGCTTGGATGTAGCGGGATTGGACAATGAGCAGTTCTTC
TRBV30	few	TRBJ2-2	TRBD2	CAWRRRLADLGTGELFF	TGTGCCTGGAGGCGACGACTAGCGGACTTGGGAACCGGGGAGCTGTTTTTT
TRBV28	.	TRBJ1-3	.	CASKLQGGNTIYF	TGTGCCAGCAAGCTACAGGGAGGAAACACCATATATTTT
TRBV7-3	.	TRBJ2-3	TRBD2	CASSLGRISGSSDTQYF	TGTGCCAGCAGCTTAGGACGCATTAGCGGGAGTTCAGATACGCAGTATTTT
TRBV28	.	TRBJ1-1	TRBD1	CASSLTGKAFF	TGTGCCAGCAGCTTGACAGGGAAAGCTTTCTTT
TRBV5-1	.	TRBJ1-6	.	CASSLRESSYNSPLHF	TGCGCCAGCAGCTTGCGGGAAAGCTCCTATAATTCACCCCTCCACTTT
TRBV19	few	TRBJ1-5	TRBD1	CASGDRDYQPQHF	TGTGCCAGTGGGGACAGGGATTATCAGCCCCAGCATTTT
TRBV12-3/TRBV12-4	.	TRBJ2-7	.	CASSPWTNYEQYF	TGTGCCAGCAGCCCCTGGACTAACTACGAGCAGTACTTC
TRBV28	.	TRBJ1-5	.	CASRHRGNSNQPQHF	TGTGCCAGCAGACACCGGGGGAATAGCAATCAGCCCCAGCATTTT
TRBV28	.	TRBJ2-2	TRBD1	CAIRTGGTNTGELFF	TGTGCCATCAGGACAGGAGGAACGAACACCGGGGAGCTGTTTTTT
TRBV28	.	TRBJ2-7	TRBD2	CASSSNFGGSRYEQYF	TGTGCCAGCAGTTCCAACTTCGGGGGGTCCAGGTACGAGCAGTACTTC
TRBV21-1	few	TRBJ1-1	.	CASSQHAGRAFF	TGTGCCAGCAGCCAGCACGCAGGGCGGGCTTTCTTT
TRBV7-9	.	TRBJ1-5	TRBD1	CASSLVGGTGVQPQHF	TGTGCCAGCAGCTTAGTAGGTGGGACAGGGGTGCAGCCCCAGCATTTT
TRBV6-5	.	TRBJ2-4	.	CASTGRGGKNIQYF	TGTGCCAGCACGGGTAGGGGGGGCAAAAACATTCAGTACTTC
TRBV10-3	.	TRBJ2-7	.	CAVSADSYEQYF	TGTGCCGTTAGCGCCGACTCCTACGAGCAGTACTTC
TRBV29-1	.	TRBJ2-5	TRBD2	CSVEVWPSGGQETQYF	TGCAGCGTTGAAGTTTGGCCTAGCGGAGGGCAAGAGACCCAGTACTTC
TRBV3-1/TRBV3-2	.	TRBJ1-3	TRBD1	CASSFNRGRRNTIYF	TGTGCCAGCAGTTTTAACAGGGGCAGGCGAAACACCATATATTTT
TRBV15	.	TRBJ2-5	.	CATSRDLGSPRGTQETQYF	TGTGCCACCAGCAGAGATCTGGGGAGTCCCAGGGGCACACAAGAGACCCAGTACTTC
TRBV7-9	.	TRBJ1-5	.	CASSPTGNQPQHF	TGTGCCAGCAGTCCCACAGGGAATCAGCCCCAGCATTTT
TRBV7-6	.	TRBJ2-7	TRBD2	CASSLSPSGKSEQYF	TGTGCCAGCAGCTTATCCCCTAGCGGGAAATCCGAGCAGTACTTC
TRBV9	.	TRBJ2-1	TRBD2	CASSSRGLADSNEQFF	TGTGCCAGCAGCTCGCGGGGACTAGCGGATTCCAATGAGCAGTTCTTC
TRBV28	.	TRBJ2-3	TRBD2	CASSLSRGLAGVQYF	TGTGCCAGCAGTTTATCCCGGGGACTAGCGGGAGTGCAGTATTTT
TRBV18	.	TRBJ1-5	TRBD1	CASSPLGTGQGNQPQHF	TGTGCCAGCTCACCCCTGGGAACGGGACAGGGAAATCAGCCCCAGCATTTT
TRBV19	.	TRBJ2-3	.	CASSIGSPYESFGDTQYF	TGTGCCAGTAGTATAGGTTCACCTTATGAGAGTTTTGGAGATACGCAGTATTTT
TRBV19	.	TRBJ1-5	TRBD1	CASSIGTGDVNQPQHF	TGTGCCAGTAGTATAGGGACAGGGGATGTAAATCAGCCCCAGCATTTT
TRBV19	.	TRBJ2-2	TRBD2	CASSGRVTGELFF	TGTGCCAGTAGCGGGAGGGTGACCGGGGAGCTGTTTTTT
TRBV5-1	many	TRBJ2-7	TRBD1	CASSPDRAFGEQYF	TGCGCCAGCAGCCCGGACAGGGCGTTCGGCGAGCAGTACTTC
TRBV19	.	TRBJ2-3	.	CASSIMPGATTDTQYF	TGTGCCAGTAGTATAATGCCGGGAGCCACCACAGATACGCAGTATTTT
TRBV3-1/TRBV3-2	.	TRBJ1-6	.	CASSQAVVESPLHF	TGTGCCAGCAGCCAAGCGGTAGTCGAATCACCCCTCCACTTT
TRBV28	.	TRBJ1-2	.	CASSWSYGYTF	TGTGCCAGCAGTTGGAGCTATGGCTACACCTTC
TRBV5-1	.	TRBJ1-1	TRBD1	CASSNGTGWSEAFF	TGCGCCAGCAGTAACGGGACAGGGTGGTCGGAAGCTTTCTTT
TRBV2	.	TRBJ1-6	.	CASRDRQYNSPLHF	TGTGCCAGCAGAGACAGACAGTATAATTCACCCCTCCACTTT
TRBV5-4	.	TRBJ2-1	.	CASSSGTITYNEQFF	TGTGCCAGCAGTTCCGGGACAATTACCTACAATGAGCAGTTCTTC
TRBV9	once	TRBJ2-2	.	CASSGSLGANTGELFF	TGTGCCAGCAGCGGCAGTTTGGGCGCGAACACCGGGGAGCTGTTTTTT
TRBV19	.	TRBJ2-7	TRBD2	CASSTGLAVTRGEQYF	TGTGCCAGTAGCACGGGACTAGCGGTTACGAGGGGGGAGCAGTACTTC
TRBV18	.	TRBJ2-1	.	CASTPSGQHNEQFF	TGTGCCAGCACCCCGTCGGGACAACACAATGAGCAGTTCTTC
TRBV4-1	.	TRBJ1-1	.	CASSLGGTILNTEAFF	TGCGCCAGCAGCCTGGGGGGGACCATCCTAAACACTGAAGCTTTCTTT
TRBV23-1	.	TRBJ2-7	.	CASSLRCFYEQYF	TGCGCCAGCAGTCTCAGATGTTTCTACGAGCAGTACTTC
TRBV6-6	.	TRBJ1-2	TRBD1	CASSRDSWALSNYGYTF	TGTGCCAGCAGTCGGGACAGTTGGGCGCTTTCTAACTATGGCTACACCTTC
TRBV28	.	TRBJ2-2	.	CASSPRGTNTGELFF	TGTGCCAGCAGTCCCAGGGGAACGAACACCGGGGAGCTGTTTTTT
TRBV19	.	TRBJ1-5	TRBD1	CASTLDRDNQPQHF	TGTGCCAGTACCCTGGACAGGGACAATCAGCCCCAGCATTTT
TRBV9	.	TRBJ2-1	.	CASSARGESSYNEQFF	TGTGCCAGCAGCGCCAGGGGGGAAAGCTCCTACAATGAGCAGTTCTTC
TRBV6-2/TRBV6-3	few	TRBJ1-2	.	CASSQDLTGITYYGYTF	TGTGCCAGCAGTCAAGATCTTACAGGGATAACCTACTATGGCTACACCTTC
TRBV27	.	TRBJ2-1	.	CATGHPYNEQFF	TGTGCTACGGGACACCCCTACAATGAGCAGTTCTTC
TRBV19	once	TRBJ2-4	.	CASSIDSVAKNIQYF	TGTGCCAGTAGTATTGACAGCGTAGCCAAAAACATTCAGTACTTC
TRBV28	.	TRBJ2-7	.	CASESKRYEQYF	TGTGCCAGCGAGTCCAAGCGGTACGAGCAGTACTTC
TRBV5-1	.	TRBJ2-1	.	CASSLFLLASYNEQFF	TGCGCCAGCAGCTTGTTCTTGCTGGCCTCCTACAATGAGCAGTTCTTC
TRBV7-6	.	TRBJ2-5	TRBD1	CASSLGGQGGYQETQYF	TGTGCCAGCAGCTTAGGGGGACAGGGGGGATACCAAGAGACCCAGTACTTC